The 13 T cell receptor beta chains below come from one sample, sequenced in a study of radiotherapy plus CTLA-4 blockade in lung cancer. Data came from immunoSEQ multiplex PCR; TCRdb stores just in-frame clones and leaves some out. The data hold 85,000 to 90,000 clones, with approximately 86% observed a single time. Sequenced material: peripheral blood, taken from a patient treated with radiotherapy plus ipilimumab. The receptors come from a human donor with non-small cell lung cancer that progressed on radiotherapy plus ipilimumab.

The genes are TRBV5-1 and TRBJ2-7; 10 nucleotides align to TRBD1. CDR1 and CDR2 from the germline V gene are SGHRS and YFSETQ. The CDR3 length is 15 residues. J gave up 3 bases and V 4 bases, and 7 bases lay outside the gene matches. The CDR3 spells CASSIQGTGVYEQYF. The CDR3 DNA reads as TGCGCCAGCAGCATCCAGGGGACAGGGGTCTACGAGCAGTACTTC.

This chain uses TRBV6-5 with TRBJ1-6; 7 nucleotides match TRBD1. Trimming took 0 bases from V and 7 from J; bases not matched to a gene: 6. The CDR3 is 16 residues long. Germline CDR1 MNHEY, CDR2 SVGAGI. This CDR3 is CASSYSTGPGNSPLHF. The CDR3 DNA follows: TGTGCCAGCAGTTACTCGACAGGGCCTGGGAATTCACCCCTCCACTTT.

This chain links TRBV5-1 with TRBJ2-2, with no clear D. This CDR3 spans 15 amino acids. Germline V gene lookup returns CDR1 SGHRS and CDR2 YFSETQ. V was cut by 0 bases and J by 0 bases, with 6 bases left in between. The CDR3 coding sequence is TGCGCCAGCAGCTTGGTTGTGTCGAACACCGGGGAGCTGTTTTTT. It yields the protein CASSLVVSNTGELFF.

V gene TRBV14 combines with J gene TRBJ2-7; maybe TRBD2 (5 bases). Germline V lookup: CDR1 SGHDN, CDR2 FVKESK. V shed 1 base and J shed 7 bases, with 17 bases lying between them. This CDR3 has 15 residues. CDR3 amino acids: CASSQAGTGWEEQYF. As DNA, the CDR3 is TGTGCCAGCAGCCAAGCCGGTACGGGGTGGGAGGAGCAGTACTTC.

This clone was picked up one time. This chain's CDR3 is CASRGRLPGGGEQYF. CDR3 in DNA: TGTGCCAGCAGAGGACGGCTGCCGGGGGGAGGCGAGCAGTACTTC. The chain joins TRBV21-1 to TRBJ2-7; the table gives TRBD2 as D, unverified against the DNA. TRBV21-1 is given as a pseudogene. CDR3 size: 15 residues.

The rearrangement links TRBV27 to TRBJ1-1; a possible D gene is TRBD1 (6 bases). The length of the CDR3 is 15 residues. V lost 3 bases to trimming and J lost 1 base, with 12 bases between them. Germline V gene sequence: CDR1 MNHEY, CDR2 SMNVEV (reference sequence). The CDR3 DNA reads as TGTGCCAGCAGTTTCGTGTGGGGGCAGAACACTGAAGCTTTCTTT. Translating it yields CASSFVWGQNTEAFF.

The rearrangement joins TRBV6-1 to TRBJ2-1; 14 bases align to TRBD2. Germline-derived CDR1 and CDR2 are MNHNS and SASEGT. With V trimmed by 6 bases and J by 12 bases, 10 bases remained unmatched. CDR3 length equals 15 residues. CDR3 DNA: TGTGCCAGCAGCCCGGGACTAGCGGGAGCAGGGGGGCAGTTCTTC. Its translation: CASSPGLAGAGGQFF.

In this sample, this clone turned up once. This chain uses TRBV7-2 with TRBJ2-1; the D is unclear. The CDR3 contains 15 residues. Germline CDR1 is SGHTA and CDR2 is FQGNSA. The V end lost 1 base, the J end lost 1 base, and 8 bases lay between the germline ends. The CDR3 nucleotides are TGTGCCAGCAGCTTAGGGAGCGCGTCCTACAATGAGCAGTTCTTC. It translates to CASSLGSASYNEQFF.

The J gene is TRBJ2-2, the V gene TRBV5-1, with no clear D. V shed 1 base and J shed 1 base, with 8 bases lying between them. Germline loops: CDR1 SGHRS, CDR2 YFSETQ. CDR3 length equals 15 residues. CDR3 nucleotide sequence: TGCGCCAGCAGCTTGCCCGGCGGGAACACCGGGGAGCTGTTTTTT. This gives the protein CASSLPGGNTGELFF.

The chain combines TRBV11-2 with TRBJ1-4, with 8 nucleotides matching TRBD1. Germline CDR1 is SGHAT and CDR2 is FQNNGV. Germline trimming cut 4 bases from V and 3 bases from J; bases unmatched to any gene: 10. CDR3 length: 17 amino acids. CDR3 in DNA: TGTGCCAGCAGCTCGGGGACAGGTTCTTGGCCTAATGAAAAACTGTTTTTT. The encoded protein is CASSSGTGSWPNEKLFF. Supplemented by reference TRBV11-2 and TRBJ1-4, the full variable domain reads EAGVAQSPRYKIIEKRQSVAFWCNPISGHATLYWYQQILGQGPKLLIQFQNNGVVDDSQLPKDRFSAERLKGVDSTLKIQPAKLEDSAVYLCASSSGTGSWPNEKLFFGSGTQLSVL.

This chain joins TRBV6-5 and TRBJ1-5; the D gene is possibly TRBD1 (5 bases). This CDR3 comprises 13 residues. From germline, CDR1 is MNHEY and CDR2 SVGAGI. Trimming stripped 6 bases from V and 9 bases from J, with 15 bases between. The CDR3 DNA follows: TGTGCCAGCAGCGACTCGGGACCACGGCCCCAGCATTTT. Amino acid sequence: CASSDSGPRPQHF.

The chain is built from TRBV13 and TRBJ1-3; no definite D call. V was trimmed by 3 bases and J by 4 bases, leaving 10 bases between them. This CDR3 contains 14 residues. Germline CDR1 reads PRHDT; CDR2 reads FYEKMQ (reference sequence). This chain's CDR3 is CASSFGQGGNTIYF. The CDR3 region has the DNA TGTGCCAGCAGCTTTGGGCAAGGGGGAAACACCATATATTTT.

The rearrangement links TRBV7-6 to TRBJ2-1, with 14 positions matching TRBD2. The germline gives CDR1 SGHVS, CDR2 FNYEAQ. The CDR3 runs 20 residues. V shed 5 bases and J 0 bases; nucleotides not matched to a gene: 12. In DNA form, the CDR3 reads TGTGCCAGCAGCCCCCTGCCGGGACTAGCGGGAGCAAGCTCCTACAATGAGCAGTTCTTC. It is translated as CASSPLPGLAGASSYNEQFF.